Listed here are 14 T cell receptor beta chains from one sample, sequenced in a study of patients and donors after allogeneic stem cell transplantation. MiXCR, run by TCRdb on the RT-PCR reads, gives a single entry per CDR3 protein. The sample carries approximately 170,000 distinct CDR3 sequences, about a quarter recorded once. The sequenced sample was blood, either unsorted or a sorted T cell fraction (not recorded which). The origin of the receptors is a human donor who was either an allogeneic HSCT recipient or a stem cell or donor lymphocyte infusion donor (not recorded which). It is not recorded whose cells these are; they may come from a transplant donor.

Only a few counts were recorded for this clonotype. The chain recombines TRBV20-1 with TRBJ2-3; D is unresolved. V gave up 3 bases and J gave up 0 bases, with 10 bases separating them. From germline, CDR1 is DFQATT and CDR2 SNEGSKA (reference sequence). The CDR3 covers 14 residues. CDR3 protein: CSASDSPSTDTQYF. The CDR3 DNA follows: TGCAGTGCTAGCGACTCGCCTAGCACAGATACGCAGTATTTT.

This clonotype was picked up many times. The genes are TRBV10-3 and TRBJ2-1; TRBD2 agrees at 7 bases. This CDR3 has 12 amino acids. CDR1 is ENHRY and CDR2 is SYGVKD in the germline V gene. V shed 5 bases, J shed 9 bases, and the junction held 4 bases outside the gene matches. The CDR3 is CAISPGGGEQFF. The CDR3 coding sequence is TGTGCCATCAGTCCTGGGGGGGGTGAGCAGTTCTTC.

In DNA form, the CDR3 reads TGCGCCAGCACCCTGTATGAGGGACAGGCTGGAAAAGAGACCCAGTACTTC. Translation: CASTLYEGQAGKETQYF. The chain couples TRBV5-1 to TRBJ2-5; 8 bases fit TRBD1. The V gene end was trimmed by 6 bases and the J gene end by 3 bases; junction bases not matched to a gene: 16. Germline V gene sequence: CDR1 SGHRS, CDR2 YFSETQ. The CDR3 extends over 17 amino acids.

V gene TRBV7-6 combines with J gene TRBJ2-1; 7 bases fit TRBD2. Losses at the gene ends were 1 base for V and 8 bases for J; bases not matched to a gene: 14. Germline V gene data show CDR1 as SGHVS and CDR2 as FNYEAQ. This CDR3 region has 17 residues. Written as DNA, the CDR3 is TGTGCCAGCAGCTTAGTGTCCGGGGACTACCGGGGCGATGAGCAGTTCTTC. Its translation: CASSLVSGDYRGDEQFF.

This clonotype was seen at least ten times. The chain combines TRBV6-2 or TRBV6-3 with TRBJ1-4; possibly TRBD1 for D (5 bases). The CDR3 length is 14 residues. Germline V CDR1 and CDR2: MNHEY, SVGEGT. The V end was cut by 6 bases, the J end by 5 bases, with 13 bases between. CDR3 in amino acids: CASRDSSRNEKLFF. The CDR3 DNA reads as TGTGCCAGCAGAGACAGCTCAAGAAATGAAAAACTGTTTTTT.

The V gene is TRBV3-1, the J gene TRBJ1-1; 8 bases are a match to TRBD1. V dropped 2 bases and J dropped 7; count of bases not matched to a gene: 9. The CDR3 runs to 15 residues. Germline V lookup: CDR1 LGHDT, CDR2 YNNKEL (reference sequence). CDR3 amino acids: CASSQLSLTGGEAFF. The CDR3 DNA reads TGTGCCAGCAGCCAACTCTCTCTCACAGGGGGTGAAGCTTTCTTT.

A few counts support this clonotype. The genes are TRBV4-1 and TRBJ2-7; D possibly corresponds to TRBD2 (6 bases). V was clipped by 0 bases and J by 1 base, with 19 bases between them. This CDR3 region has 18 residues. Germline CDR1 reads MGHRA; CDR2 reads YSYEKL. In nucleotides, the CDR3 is TGCGCCAGCAGCCAAGAGAGTGGAGGGACCAGCTTTTCCTACGAGCAGTACTTC. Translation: CASSQESGGTSFSYEQYF.

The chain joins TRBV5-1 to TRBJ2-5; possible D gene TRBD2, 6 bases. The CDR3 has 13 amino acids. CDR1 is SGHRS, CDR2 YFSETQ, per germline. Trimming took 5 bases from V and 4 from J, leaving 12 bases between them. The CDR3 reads CASRPGEGETQYF. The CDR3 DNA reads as TGCGCCAGCAGACCGGGAGAAGGAGAGACCCAGTACTTC.

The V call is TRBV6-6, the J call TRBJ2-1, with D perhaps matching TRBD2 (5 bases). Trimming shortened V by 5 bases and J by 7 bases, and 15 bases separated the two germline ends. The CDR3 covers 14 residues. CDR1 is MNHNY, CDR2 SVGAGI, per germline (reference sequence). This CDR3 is CASSIPGTRNEQFF. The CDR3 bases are TGTGCCAGCAGTATCCCGGGAACGAGGAATGAGCAGTTCTTC.

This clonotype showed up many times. CDR3 sequence (DNA): TGTGCCAGCAGTTTTGCACTTTTTGGCTACACCTTC. Its translation is CASSFALFGYTF. The chain carries TRBV12-3 or TRBV12-4 and TRBJ1-2; D gene unclear. Deletions cut 3 bases from V and 7 bases from J, with 9 bases between. CDR3 length: 12 amino acids.

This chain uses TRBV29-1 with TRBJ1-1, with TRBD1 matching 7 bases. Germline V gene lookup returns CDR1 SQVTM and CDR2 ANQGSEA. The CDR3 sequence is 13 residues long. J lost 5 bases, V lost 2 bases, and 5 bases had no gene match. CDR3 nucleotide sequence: TGCAGCGTTGAAAGACAGGGTATGACTGAAGCTTTCTTT. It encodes CSVERQGMTEAFF.

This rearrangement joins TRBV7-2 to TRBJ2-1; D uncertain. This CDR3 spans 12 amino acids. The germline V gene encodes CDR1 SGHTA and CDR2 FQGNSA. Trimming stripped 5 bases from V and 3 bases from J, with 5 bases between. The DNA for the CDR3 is TGTGCCAGCAGCAAAGACTACAATGAGCAGTTCTTC. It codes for CASSKDYNEQFF. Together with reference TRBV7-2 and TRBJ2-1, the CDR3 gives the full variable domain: GAGVSQSPSNKVTEKGKDVELRCDPISGHTALYWYRQSLGQGLEFLIYFQGNSAPDKSGLPSDRFSAERTGGSVSTLTIQRTQQEDSAVYLCASSKDYNEQFFGPGTRLTVL.

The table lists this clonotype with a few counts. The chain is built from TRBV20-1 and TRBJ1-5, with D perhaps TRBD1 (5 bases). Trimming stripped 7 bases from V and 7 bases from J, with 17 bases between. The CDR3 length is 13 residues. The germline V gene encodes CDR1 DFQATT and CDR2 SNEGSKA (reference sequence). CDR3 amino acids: CSGSAGPGQPQHF. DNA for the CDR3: TGCAGTGGTAGCGCGGGGCCCGGGCAGCCCCAGCATTTT.

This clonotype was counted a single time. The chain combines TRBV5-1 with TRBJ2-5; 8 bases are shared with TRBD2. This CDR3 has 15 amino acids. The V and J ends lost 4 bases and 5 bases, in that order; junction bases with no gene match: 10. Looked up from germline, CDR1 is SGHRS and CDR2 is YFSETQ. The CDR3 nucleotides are TGCGCCAGCAGCCCCCGGGGGGGGGCTCATGAGACCCAGTACTTC. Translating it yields CASSPRGGAHETQYF. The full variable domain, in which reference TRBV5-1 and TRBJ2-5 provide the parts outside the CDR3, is KAGVTQTPRYLIKTRGQQVTLSCSPISGHRSVSWYQQTPGQGLQFLFEYFSETQRNKGNFPGRFSGRQFSNSRSEMNVSTLELGDSALYLCASSPRGGAHETQYFGPGTRLLVL.